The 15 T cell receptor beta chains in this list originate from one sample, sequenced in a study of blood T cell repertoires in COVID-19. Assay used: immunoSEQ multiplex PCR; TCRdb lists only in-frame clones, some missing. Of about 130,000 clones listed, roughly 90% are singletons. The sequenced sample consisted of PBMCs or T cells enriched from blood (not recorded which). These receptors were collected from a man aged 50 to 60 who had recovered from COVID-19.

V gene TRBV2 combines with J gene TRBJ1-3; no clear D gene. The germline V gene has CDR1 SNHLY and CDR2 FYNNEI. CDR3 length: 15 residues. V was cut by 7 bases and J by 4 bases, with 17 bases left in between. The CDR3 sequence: CASTPEGLKGNTIYF. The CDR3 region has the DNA TGTGCCAGCACCCCCGAGGGCCTAAAGGGAAACACCATATATTTT.

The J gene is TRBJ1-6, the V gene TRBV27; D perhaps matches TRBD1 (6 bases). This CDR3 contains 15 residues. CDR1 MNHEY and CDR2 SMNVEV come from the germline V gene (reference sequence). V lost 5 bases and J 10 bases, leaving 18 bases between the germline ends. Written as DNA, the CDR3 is TGTGCCAGCAGTGTCCTACAGGGTGCTGAATCACCCCTCCACTTT. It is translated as CASSVLQGAESPLHF.

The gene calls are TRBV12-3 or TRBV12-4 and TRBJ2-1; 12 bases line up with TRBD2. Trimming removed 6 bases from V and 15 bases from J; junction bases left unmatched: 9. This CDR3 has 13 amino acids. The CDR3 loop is CASRLAGGPDPFF. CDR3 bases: TGTGCCAGCAGACTAGCGGGAGGCCCGGATCCGTTCTTC.

The CDR3, as DNA: TGCAGTGCTAGTCTAGCGGGAGGACGGGAGACCCAGTACTTC. Residues: CSASLAGGRETQYF. The chain is built from TRBV20-1 and TRBJ2-5; the match to TRBD2 covers 11 bases. Per the germline V gene, CDR1 is DFQATT and CDR2 is SNEGSKA (reference sequence). V gave up 3 bases and J gave up 5 bases; unmatched junction bases: 5. CDR3 size: 14 residues.

CDR3 protein: CASSEIHRGRSETQYF. The CDR3 DNA reads TGTGCCAGCAGTGAAATCCACAGGGGGAGATCGGAGACCCAGTACTTC. The chain uses TRBV6-1 and TRBJ2-5, with 8 bases aligning to TRBD1. The CDR3 consists of 16 residues. CDR1 is MNHNS and CDR2 is SASEGT in the germline V gene. Trimming removed 2 bases from V and 5 bases from J; junction bases left unmatched: 10.

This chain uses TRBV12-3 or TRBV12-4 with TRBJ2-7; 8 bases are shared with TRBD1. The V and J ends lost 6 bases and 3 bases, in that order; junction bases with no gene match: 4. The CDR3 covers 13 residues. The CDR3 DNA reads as TGTGCCAGCAGCCCGACAGGGGACTACGAGCAGTACGTC. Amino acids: CASSPTGDYEQYV.

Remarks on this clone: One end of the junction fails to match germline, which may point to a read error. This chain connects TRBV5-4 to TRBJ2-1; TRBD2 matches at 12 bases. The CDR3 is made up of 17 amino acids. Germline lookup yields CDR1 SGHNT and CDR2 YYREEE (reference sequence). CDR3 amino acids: CASSLELAGGPSNEQFF. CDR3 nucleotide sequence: TGTGCCAGTAGCTTGGAGCTAGCGGGAGGGCCCTCGAATGAGCAGTTCTTC.

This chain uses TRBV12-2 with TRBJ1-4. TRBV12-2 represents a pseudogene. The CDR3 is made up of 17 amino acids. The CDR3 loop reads CASPAIPGNGANEKLFF. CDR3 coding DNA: TGTGCAAGTCCCGCAATCCCGGGGAACGGGGCTAATGAAAAACTGTTTTTT.

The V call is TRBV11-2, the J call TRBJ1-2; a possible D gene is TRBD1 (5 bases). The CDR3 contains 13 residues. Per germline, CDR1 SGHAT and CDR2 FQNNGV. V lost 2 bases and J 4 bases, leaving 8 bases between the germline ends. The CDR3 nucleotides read TGTGCCAGCAGCTTAAACACAGGCTATGGCTACACCTTC. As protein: CASSLNTGYGYTF. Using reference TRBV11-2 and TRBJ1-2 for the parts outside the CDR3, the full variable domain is EAGVAQSPRYKIIEKRQSVAFWCNPISGHATLYWYQQILGQGPKLLIQFQNNGVVDDSQLPKDRFSAERLKGVDSTLKIQPAKLEDSAVYLCASSLNTGYGYTFGSGTRLTVV.

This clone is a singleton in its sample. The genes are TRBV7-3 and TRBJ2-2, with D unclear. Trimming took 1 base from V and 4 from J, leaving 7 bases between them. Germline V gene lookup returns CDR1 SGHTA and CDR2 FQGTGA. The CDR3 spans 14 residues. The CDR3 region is CASSLREFTGELFF. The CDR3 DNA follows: TGTGCCAGCAGCTTAAGAGAGTTCACCGGGGAGCTGTTTTTT.

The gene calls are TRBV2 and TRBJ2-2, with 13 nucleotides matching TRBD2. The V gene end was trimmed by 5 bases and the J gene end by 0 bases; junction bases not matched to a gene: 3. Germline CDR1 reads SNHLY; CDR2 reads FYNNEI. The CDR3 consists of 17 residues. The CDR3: CASSQGLAGTNTGELFF. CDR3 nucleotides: TGTGCCAGCAGTCAGGGACTAGCGGGAACGAACACCGGGGAGCTGTTTTTT. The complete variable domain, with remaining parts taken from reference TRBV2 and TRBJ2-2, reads EPEVTQTPSHQVTQMGQEVILRCVPISNHLYFYWYRQILGQKVEFLVSFYNNEISEKSEIFDDQFSVERPDGSNFTLKIRSTKLEDSAMYFCASSQGLAGTNTGELFFGEGSRLTVL.

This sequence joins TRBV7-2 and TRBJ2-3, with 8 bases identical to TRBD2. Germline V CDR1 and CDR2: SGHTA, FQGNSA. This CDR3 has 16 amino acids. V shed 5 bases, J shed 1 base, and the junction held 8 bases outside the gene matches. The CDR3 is CASSQRRRGGTDTQYF. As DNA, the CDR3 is TGTGCCAGCAGCCAAAGGCGGCGGGGGGGCACAGATACGCAGTATTTT.

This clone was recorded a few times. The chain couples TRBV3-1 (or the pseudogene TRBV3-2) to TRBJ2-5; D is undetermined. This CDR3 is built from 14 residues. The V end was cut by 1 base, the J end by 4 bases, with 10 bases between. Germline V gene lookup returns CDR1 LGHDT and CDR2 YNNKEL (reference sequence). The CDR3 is CASSQAQRRETQYF. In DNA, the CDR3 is TGTGCCAGCAGCCAAGCTCAGCGACGAGAGACCCAGTACTTC.

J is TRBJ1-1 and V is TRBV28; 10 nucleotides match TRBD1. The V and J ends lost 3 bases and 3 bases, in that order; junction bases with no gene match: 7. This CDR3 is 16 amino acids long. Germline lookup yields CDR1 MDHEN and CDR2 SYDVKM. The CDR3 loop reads CASSFGTGVLDTEAFF. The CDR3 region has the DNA TGTGCCAGCAGTTTCGGGACAGGGGTACTGGACACTGAAGCTTTCTTT. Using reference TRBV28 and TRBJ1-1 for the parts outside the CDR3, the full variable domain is DVKVTQSSRYLVKRTGEKVFLECVQDMDHENMFWYRQDPGLGLRLIYFSYDVKMKEKGDIPEGYSVSREKKERFSLILESASTNQTSMYLCASSFGTGVLDTEAFFGQGTRLTVV.

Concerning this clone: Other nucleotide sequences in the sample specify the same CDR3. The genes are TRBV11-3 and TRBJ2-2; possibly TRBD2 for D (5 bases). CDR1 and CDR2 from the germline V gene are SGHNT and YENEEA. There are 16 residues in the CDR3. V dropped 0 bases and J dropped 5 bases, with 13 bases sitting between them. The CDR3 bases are TGTGCCAGCAGCTTAGAATTTCTCGGGGTTACCGGGGAGCTGTTTTTT. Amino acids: CASSLEFLGVTGELFF.